This record concerns one TCR beta chain sequence. This receptor's antigen is unknown. Mismatch with germline at one junction end may stem from a read error. Participants in the prospective study were enrolled through a virtual design, were aged 18 to 89 years, and lived in about 25 United States geographic areas. Cohort assignment in the prospective study relied on participant-reported clinical history from a screening survey and a study questionnaire. In the prospective study, mobile phlebotomists collected whole blood, serum and a nasopharyngeal or oropharyngeal swab from each participant. Participants in the prospective study had the option to provide additional blood draws and questionnaires over a roughly 2-month period. Blood samples from the prospective study were shipped frozen or at room temperature prior to DNA extraction. This entry comes from a study of blood T cell repertoires in COVID-19 (dated by TCRdb to 2018 to 2020). Looking at the study overall: The collaborator samples originated in the United States, Italy and Spain and spanned the acute and convalescent phases of COVID-19. The prospective study material was composed of cDNA or gDNA derived from T cells, B-cell-depleted T cells, or PBMCs. Deeply sampled blood TCRbeta repertoires from subjects exposed to, actively infected with, or recovered from COVID-19 were included in the dataset. The repertoires were released in a freely available public database intended as a resource for research on the immune response to SARS-CoV-2. Samples came from the ongoing ImmuneRACE study (first 160 participants) plus 1,254 subjects from 6 global collaborators. Nearly every sample came with metadata listing a de-identified subject ID, COVID-19 status, age in years and sex. Where HLA class I and class II types were available, the types were taken from metadata supplied by the sample provider, not from assay-based typing.

What the study reported, not specific to this receptor: Clinical and demographic metadata were provided uncurated, with the amount varying by source and participant.

From the cysteine up to the phenylalanine, the CDR3 has a length of 15 residues. The only DNA kept is the CDR3, 45 bases in frame from the first base. CDR1 and CDR2 are drawn from the germline V gene (reference sequence): SSHAT, FNYEAQ. TCRbeta CDR3 regions were amplified from genomic DNA by means of the immunoSEQ Assay, a bias-controlled multiplex PCR. For the original study's pipeline: Within the assay, amplification of reference gene primers was used to estimate how many nucleated cells each sample contained. Sequence reads were collapsed and filtered to measure the absolute abundance of every unique TCRbeta CDR3 rearrangement. For each sample, productive Simpson clonality was calculated as the square root of Simpson's diversity index across productive rearrangements. TCRdb's version of the immuneACCESS table is confined to in-frame rearrangements and falls short of the full clone set. An unresolved V gene accounts for under half of the shortfall where checked; the remainder is of unknown origin. That table supplies the V and J calls and clone size; D and trimming were determined from the DNA. This sample has hundreds of thousands of clones in its table, and about 90% of those were observed once. The ten top clones hold 2.5% to 3.5% of the sample.

The sequenced sample consisted of PBMCs or T cells enriched from blood (not recorded which). Here the chain combines TRBV7-7 and TRBJ2-7, with 9 central nucleotides matching TRBD2. This TCR was recovered from a middle-aged woman with acute COVID-19. The nucleotides are TGTGCTAGCAGCTTAGGAGTAGCGGGAGTGTACGAGCAGTACTTC. This yields the protein CASSLGVAGVYEQYF.